The source of this TCR beta chain is a study of cytomegalovirus exposure and HLA in healthy donors. Study findings and constraints: Reportedly, diagnosis of cytomegalovirus status by the classifier showed high specificity and sensitivity. Common viral pathogens seemed, in a later analysis, to connect with several of the most significant clusters. Presence/absence analyses assumed roughly uniform sequencing depth across donors, which may not hold. Excluded: some indistinguishable V segments such as TRBV6-2 and TRBV6-3.

Vbeta (60) and Jbeta (13) primers were used in the PCR. Clones were sequenced by immunoSEQ multiplex PCR, and TCRdb holds only the in-frame ones, with some missing. The data contain about 87,000 clones, less than 80% of them singletons. This clone was found once. Its specificity is unknown. Between the trimmed V and J ends, which lost 1 base and 2 bases, there was a span of 13 bases. Per germline, CDR1 GTSNPN and CDR2 SVGIG (reference sequence). CDR3 length equals 15 residues. The TCR was taken from a man younger than 45 in good health and CMV-seropositive. The rearrangement links TRBV30 to TRBJ2-3; D may be TRBD1 (7 bases). Source material: PBMCs. The CDR3 spells CAWSADRDSTDTQYF. In DNA form, the CDR3 reads TGTGCCTGGAGTGCCGACAGGGACTCCACAGATACGCAGTATTTT.